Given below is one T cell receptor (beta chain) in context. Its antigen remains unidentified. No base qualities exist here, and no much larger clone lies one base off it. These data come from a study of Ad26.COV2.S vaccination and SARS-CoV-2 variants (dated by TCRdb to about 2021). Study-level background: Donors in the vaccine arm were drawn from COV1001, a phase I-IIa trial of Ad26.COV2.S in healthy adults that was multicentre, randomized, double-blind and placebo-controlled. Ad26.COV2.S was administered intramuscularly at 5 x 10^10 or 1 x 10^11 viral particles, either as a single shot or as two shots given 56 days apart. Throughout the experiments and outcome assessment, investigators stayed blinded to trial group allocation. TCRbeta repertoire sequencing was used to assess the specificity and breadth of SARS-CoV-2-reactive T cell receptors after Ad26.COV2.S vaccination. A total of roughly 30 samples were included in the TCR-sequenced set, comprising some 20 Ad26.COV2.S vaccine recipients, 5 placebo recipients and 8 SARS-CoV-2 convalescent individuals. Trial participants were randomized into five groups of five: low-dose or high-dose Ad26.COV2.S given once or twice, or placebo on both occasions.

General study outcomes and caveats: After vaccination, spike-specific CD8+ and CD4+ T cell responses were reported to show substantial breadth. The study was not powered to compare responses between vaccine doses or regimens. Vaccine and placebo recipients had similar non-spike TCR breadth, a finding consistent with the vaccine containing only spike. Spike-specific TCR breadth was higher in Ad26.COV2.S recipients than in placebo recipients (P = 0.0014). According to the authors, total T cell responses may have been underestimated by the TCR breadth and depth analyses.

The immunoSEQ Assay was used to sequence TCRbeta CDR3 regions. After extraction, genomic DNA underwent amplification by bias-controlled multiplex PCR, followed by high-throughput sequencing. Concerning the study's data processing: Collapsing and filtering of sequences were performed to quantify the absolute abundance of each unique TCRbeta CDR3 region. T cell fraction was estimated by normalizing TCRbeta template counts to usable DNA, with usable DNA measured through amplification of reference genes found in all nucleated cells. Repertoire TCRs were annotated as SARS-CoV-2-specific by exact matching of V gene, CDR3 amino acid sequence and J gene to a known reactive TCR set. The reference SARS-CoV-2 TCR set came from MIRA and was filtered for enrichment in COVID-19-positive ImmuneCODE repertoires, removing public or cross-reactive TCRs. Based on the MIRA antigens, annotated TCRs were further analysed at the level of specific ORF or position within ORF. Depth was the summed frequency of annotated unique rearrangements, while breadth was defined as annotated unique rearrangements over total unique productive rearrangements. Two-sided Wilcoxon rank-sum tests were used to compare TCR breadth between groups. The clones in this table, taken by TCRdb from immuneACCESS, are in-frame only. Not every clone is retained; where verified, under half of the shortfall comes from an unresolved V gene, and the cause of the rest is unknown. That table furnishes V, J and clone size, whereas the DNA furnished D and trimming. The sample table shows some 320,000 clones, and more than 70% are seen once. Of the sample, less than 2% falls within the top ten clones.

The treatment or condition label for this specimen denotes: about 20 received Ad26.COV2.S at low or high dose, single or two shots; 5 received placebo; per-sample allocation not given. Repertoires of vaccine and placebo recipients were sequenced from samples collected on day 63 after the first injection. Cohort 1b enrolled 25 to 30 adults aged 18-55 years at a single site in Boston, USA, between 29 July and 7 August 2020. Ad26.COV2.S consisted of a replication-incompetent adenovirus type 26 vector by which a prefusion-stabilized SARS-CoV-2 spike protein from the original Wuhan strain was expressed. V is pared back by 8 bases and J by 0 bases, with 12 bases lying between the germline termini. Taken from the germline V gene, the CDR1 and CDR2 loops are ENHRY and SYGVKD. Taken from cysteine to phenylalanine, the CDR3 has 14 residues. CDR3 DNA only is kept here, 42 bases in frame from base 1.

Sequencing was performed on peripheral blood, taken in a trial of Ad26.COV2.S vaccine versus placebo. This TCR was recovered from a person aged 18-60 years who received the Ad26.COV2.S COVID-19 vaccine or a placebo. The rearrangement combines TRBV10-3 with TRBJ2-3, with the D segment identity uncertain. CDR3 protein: CAIGVGASTDTQYF. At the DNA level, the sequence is TGTGCCATCGGGGTGGGCGCTAGCACAGATACGCAGTATTTT.